This TCR beta chain was recorded in a study of blood T cells in healthy people across ages. There are a few counts of this clonotype. A second PCR, run for roughly 7 to 11 cycles, used a sample-barcoded 5' primer plus a J-beta primer mix. TCRdb re-called the 5' RACE reads through MiXCR, storing one row per CDR3 protein. The data contain about 730,000 distinct CDR3 sequences, around 40% of them singletons. The CDR3 is made up of 13 amino acids. CDR1 SEHNR and CDR2 FQNEAQ come from the germline V gene (reference sequence). V was cut by 1 base and J by 3 bases, with 7 bases left in between. The chain couples TRBV7-9 to TRBJ2-7; D is uncertain. The sample was blood. This sequence was found in a woman in her fifties or sixties in good health. The CDR3 reads CASSLEPGYEQYF. The DNA of the CDR3 is TGTGCCAGCAGCTTAGAGCCTGGCTACGAGCAGTACTTC.